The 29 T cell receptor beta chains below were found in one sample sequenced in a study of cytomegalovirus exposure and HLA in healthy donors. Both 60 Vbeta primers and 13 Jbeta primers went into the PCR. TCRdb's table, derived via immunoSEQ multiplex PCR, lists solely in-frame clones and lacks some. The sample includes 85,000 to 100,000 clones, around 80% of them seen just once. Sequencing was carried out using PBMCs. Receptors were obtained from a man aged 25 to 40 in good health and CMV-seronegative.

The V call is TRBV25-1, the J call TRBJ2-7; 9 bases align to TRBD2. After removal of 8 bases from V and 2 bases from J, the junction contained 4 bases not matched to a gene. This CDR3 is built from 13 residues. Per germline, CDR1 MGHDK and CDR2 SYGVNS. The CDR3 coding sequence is TGTGCCAGCCGATCTAGCGGGACCTACGAGCAGTACTTC. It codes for CASRSSGTYEQYF.

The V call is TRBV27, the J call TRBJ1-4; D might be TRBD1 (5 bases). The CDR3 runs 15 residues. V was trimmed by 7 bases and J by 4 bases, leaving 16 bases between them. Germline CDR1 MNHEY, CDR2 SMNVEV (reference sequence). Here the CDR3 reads CASTWPDSRNEKLFF. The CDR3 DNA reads TGTGCCAGCACTTGGCCTGACAGTCGTAATGAAAAACTGTTTTTT.

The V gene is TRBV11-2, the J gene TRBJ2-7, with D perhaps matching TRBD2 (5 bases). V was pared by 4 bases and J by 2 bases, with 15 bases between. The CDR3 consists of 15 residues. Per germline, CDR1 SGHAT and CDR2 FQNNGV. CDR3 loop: CASSSIKDGTYEQYF. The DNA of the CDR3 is TGTGCCAGCAGCTCCATTAAGGACGGGACCTACGAGCAGTACTTC.

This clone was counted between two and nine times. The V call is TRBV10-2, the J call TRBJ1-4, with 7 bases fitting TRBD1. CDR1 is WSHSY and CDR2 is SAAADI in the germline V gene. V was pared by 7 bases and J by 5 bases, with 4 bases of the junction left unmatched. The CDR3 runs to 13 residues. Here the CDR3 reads CASKGTANEKLFF. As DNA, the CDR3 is TGCGCCAGCAAAGGGACAGCGAATGAAAAACTGTTTTTT.

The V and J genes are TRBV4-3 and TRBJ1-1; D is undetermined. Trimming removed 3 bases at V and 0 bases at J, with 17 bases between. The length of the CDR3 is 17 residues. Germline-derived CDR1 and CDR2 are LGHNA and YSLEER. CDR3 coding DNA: TGCGCCAGCAGCCAGGCTCCATCGGGGATGTTGAACACTGAAGCTTTCTTT. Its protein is CASSQAPSGMLNTEAFF.

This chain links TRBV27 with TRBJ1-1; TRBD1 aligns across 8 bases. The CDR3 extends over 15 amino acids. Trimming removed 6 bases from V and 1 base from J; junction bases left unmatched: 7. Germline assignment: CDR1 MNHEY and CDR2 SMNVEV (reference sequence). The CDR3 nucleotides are TGTGCCAGCAGGAAATTCCAGGGGGCGAACACTGAAGCTTTCTTT. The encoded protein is CASRKFQGANTEAFF.

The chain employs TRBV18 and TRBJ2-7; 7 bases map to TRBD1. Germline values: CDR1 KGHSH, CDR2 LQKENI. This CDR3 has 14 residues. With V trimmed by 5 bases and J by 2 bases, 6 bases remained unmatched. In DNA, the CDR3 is TGTGCCAGCTCAAGGCAGGGGGACGCCTACGAGCAGTACTTC. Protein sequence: CASSRQGDAYEQYF.

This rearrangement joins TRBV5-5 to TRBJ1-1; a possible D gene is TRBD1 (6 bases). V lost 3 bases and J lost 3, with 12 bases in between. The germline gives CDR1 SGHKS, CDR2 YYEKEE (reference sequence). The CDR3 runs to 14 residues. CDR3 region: CASSSSGTYTEAFF. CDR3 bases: TGTGCCAGCAGCTCCTCCGGGACATACACTGAAGCTTTCTTT.

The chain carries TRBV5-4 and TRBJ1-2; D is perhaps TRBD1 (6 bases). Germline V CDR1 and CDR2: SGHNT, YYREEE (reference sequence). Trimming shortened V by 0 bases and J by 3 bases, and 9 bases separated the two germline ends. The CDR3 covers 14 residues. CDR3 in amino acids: CASSLEGGDYGYTF. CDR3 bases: TGTGCCAGCAGCTTGGAAGGGGGGGACTATGGCTACACCTTC.

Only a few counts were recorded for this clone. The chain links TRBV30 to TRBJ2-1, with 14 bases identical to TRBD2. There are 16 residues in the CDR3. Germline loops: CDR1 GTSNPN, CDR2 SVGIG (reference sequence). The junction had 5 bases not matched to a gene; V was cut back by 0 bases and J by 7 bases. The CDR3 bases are TGTGCCTGGAGTGTAGGGACTAGCGGGAGTCGTAATGAGCAGTTCTTC. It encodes CAWSVGTSGSRNEQFF.

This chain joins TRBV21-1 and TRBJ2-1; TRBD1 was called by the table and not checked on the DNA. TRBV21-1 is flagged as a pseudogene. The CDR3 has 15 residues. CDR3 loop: CASSTQGASYNEQFF. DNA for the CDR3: TGTGCCAGCAGCACACAGGGGGCATCCTACAATGAGCAGTTCTTC.

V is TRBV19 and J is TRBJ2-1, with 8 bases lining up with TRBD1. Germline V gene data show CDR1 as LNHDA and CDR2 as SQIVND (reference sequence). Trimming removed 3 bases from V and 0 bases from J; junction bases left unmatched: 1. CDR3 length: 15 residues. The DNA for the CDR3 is TGTGCCAGTAGTATCGACAGGGGCTCCTACAATGAGCAGTTCTTC. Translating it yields CASSIDRGSYNEQFF.

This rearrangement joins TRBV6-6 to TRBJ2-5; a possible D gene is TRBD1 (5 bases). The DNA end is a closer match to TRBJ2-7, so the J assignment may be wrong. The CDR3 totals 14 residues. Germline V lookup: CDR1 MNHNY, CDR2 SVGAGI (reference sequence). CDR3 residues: CASSYSDTSYEQYF. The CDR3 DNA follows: TGTGCCAGCAGTTACTCGGACACCTCCTACGAGCAGTACTTC.

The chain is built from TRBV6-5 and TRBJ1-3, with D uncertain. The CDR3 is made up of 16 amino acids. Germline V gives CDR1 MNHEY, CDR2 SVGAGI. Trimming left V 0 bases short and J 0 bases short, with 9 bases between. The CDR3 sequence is CASSYSSRFSGNTIYF. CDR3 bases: TGTGCCAGCAGTTACTCATCCAGGTTCTCTGGAAACACCATATATTTT.

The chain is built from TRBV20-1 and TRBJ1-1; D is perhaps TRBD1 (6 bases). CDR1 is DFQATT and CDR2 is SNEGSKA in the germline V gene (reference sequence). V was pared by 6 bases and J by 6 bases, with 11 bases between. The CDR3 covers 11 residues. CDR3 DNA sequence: TGCAGTGCCCCCAGGGGTTCTGAAGCTTTCTTT. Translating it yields CSAPRGSEAFF.

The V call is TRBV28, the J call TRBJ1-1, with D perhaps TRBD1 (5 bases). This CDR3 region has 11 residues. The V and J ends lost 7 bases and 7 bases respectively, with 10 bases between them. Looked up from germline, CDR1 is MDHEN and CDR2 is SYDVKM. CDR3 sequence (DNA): TGTGCCAGCACCCCCGGGGGTGAAGCTTTCTTT. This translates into CASTPGGEAFF. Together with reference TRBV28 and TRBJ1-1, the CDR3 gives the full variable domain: DVKVTQSSRYLVKRTGEKVFLECVQDMDHENMFWYRQDPGLGLRLIYFSYDVKMKEKGDIPEGYSVSREKKERFSLILESASTNQTSMYLCASTPGGEAFFGQGTRLTVV.

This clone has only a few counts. CDR3 nucleotide sequence: TGCGCCAGCAGCCAAGGACTAGCGGAGGCGAATACGCAGTATTTT. This sequence encodes CASSQGLAEANTQYF. The rearrangement joins TRBV4-3 to TRBJ2-3, with 9 bases fitting TRBD2. V dropped 1 base and J dropped 7; count of bases not matched to a gene: 6. This CDR3 is built from 15 residues. Germline values: CDR1 LGHNA, CDR2 YSLEER.

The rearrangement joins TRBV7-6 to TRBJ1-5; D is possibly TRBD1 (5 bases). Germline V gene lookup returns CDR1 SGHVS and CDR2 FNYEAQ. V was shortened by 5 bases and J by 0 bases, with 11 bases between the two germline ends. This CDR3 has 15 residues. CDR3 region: CASSRDSLSNQPQHF. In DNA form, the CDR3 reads TGTGCCAGCAGCAGAGACAGTCTTAGCAATCAGCCCCAGCATTTT.

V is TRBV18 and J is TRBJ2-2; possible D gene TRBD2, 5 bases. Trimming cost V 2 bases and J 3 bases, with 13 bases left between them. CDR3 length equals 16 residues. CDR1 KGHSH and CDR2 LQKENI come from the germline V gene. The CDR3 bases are TGTGCCAGCTCACCAAAGGATAGGACTCACACCGGGGAGCTGTTTTTT. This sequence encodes CASSPKDRTHTGELFF.

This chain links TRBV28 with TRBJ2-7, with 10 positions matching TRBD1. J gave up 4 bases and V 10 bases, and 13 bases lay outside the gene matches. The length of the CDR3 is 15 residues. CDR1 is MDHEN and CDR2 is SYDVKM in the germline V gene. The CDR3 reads CATVFTTGGSYEQYF. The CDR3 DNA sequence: TGTGCCACCGTATTTACGACAGGGGGCTCGTACGAGCAGTACTTC.

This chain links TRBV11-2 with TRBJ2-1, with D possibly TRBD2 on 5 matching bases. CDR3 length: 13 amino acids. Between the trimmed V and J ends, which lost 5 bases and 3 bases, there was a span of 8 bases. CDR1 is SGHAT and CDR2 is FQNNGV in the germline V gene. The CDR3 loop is CASSPDFYNEQFF. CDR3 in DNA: TGTGCCAGCAGCCCGGACTTCTACAATGAGCAGTTCTTC.

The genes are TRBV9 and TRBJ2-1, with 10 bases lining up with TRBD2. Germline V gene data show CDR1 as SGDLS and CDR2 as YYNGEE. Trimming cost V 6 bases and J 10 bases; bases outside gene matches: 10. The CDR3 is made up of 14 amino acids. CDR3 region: CASMKASGSVEQFF. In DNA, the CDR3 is TGTGCCAGCATGAAGGCTAGCGGGAGTGTCGAGCAGTTCTTC.

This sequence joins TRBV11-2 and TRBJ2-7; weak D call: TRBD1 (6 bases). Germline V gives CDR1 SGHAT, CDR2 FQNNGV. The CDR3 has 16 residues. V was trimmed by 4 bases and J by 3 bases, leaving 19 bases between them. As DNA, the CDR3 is TGTGCCAGCAGCTCCGTAAGGGGCAAAGGGGGCTACGAGCAGTACTTC. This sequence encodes CASSSVRGKGGYEQYF.

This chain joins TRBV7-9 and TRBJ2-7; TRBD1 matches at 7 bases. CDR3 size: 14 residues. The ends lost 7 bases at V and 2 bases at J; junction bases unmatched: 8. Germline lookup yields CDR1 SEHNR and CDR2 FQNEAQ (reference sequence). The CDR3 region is CASTPRTGTYEQYF. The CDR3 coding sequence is TGTGCCAGCACCCCCCGGACAGGTACCTACGAGCAGTACTTC.

The CDR3 loop is CASSVADRVSGNTIYF. The CDR3 nucleotides are TGTGCCAGCAGCGTAGCTGACAGGGTCTCTGGAAACACCATATATTTT. The V gene is TRBV9, the J gene TRBJ1-3; 7 bases fit TRBD1. The germline V gene has CDR1 SGDLS and CDR2 YYNGEE. This CDR3 is built from 16 residues. The V segment lost 0 bases and the J segment 0 bases; nucleotides outside the gene matches: 3.

Here the CDR3 DNA reads TGTGCTAGTGTCTGGGAGGGGACTGAAGCTTTCTTT. Amino acids: CASVWEGTEAFF. V is TRBV12-5 and J is TRBJ1-1, with D possibly TRBD1 on 5 matching bases. CDR3 length: 12 amino acids. Germline lookup yields CDR1 LGHNT and CDR2 FRNRAP. The ends were cut back, 7 bases at V and 5 bases at J, with 11 bases in the middle. Looking up the rest from reference TRBV12-5 and TRBJ1-1 gives the full variable domain: DARVTQTPRHKVTEMGQEVTMRCQPILGHNTVFWYRQTMMQGLELLAYFRNRAPLDDSGMPKDRFSAEMPDATLATLKIQPSEPRDSAVYFCASVWEGTEAFFGQGTRLTVV.

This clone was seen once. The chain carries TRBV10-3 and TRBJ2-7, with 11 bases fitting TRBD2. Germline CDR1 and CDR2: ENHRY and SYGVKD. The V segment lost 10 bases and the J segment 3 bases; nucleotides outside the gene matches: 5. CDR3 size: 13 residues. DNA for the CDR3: TGTGCCACCACTAGCGGGAGAGTCTACGAGCAGTACTTC. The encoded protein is CATTSGRVYEQYF.

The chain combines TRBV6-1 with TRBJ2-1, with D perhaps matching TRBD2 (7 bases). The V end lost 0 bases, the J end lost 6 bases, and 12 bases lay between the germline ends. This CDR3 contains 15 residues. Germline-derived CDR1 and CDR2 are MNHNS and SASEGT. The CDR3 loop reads CASSEAWGGGNEQFF. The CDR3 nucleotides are TGTGCCAGCAGTGAAGCGTGGGGAGGGGGCAATGAGCAGTTCTTC.

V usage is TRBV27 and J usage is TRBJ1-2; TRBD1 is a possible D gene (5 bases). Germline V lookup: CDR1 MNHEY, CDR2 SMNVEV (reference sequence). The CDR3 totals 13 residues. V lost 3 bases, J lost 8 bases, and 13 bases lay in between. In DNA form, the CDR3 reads TGTGCCAGCAGTTTTCGGGGGGGTGGAGGCTACACCTTC. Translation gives CASSFRGGGGYTF.